This TCR beta chain stems from a study of cytomegalovirus exposure and HLA in healthy donors. Of note for this clone: Its antigen is not known.

General observations from the study: Many donors carried some public TCRs, although rarity characterized most TCR sequences. Likely technical artifact: a cluster of highly shared sequence variants. When the data were analyzed later, several of the most significant clusters appeared to be linked to common viral pathogens.

PCR involved 60 Vbeta and 13 Jbeta primers. The method was immunoSEQ multiplex PCR; TCRdb's version includes in-frame clones alone and lacks a portion of them. The table shows about 230,000 clones, with about 84% occurring only once. The receptor comes from a human donor in good health. The sequenced sample was PBMCs.

This chain's CDR3 is CASSLVRYEQYF. CDR3 in DNA: TGTGCCAGCAGCTTAGTGCGCTACGAGCAGTACTTC. The genes are TRBV11-1 and TRBJ2-7; D gene ambiguous. Germline V gives CDR1 SGHAT, CDR2 FQDESV (reference sequence). The length of the CDR3 is 12 residues. V dropped 1 base and J dropped 3 bases, with 4 bases sitting between them.